The clone carrying this TCR beta chain has a single count. Germline V gene data show CDR1 as MNHNY and CDR2 as SVGAGI (reference sequence). This CDR3 has 15 residues. Trimming cost V 5 bases and J 1 base; bases outside gene matches: 6. Assay used: immunoSEQ multiplex PCR; TCRdb lists only in-frame clones, some missing. The table includes roughly 100,000 clones, under 90% detected once. This entry is derived from a study of blood T cell repertoires in COVID-19. About the study: PBMCs, B-cell-depleted T cells, or T cells provided the cDNA or gDNA that made up the material.

V is TRBV6-6 and J is TRBJ1-1; 8 positions match TRBD1. This receptor was taken from a human donor in a cohort sampled during active or convalescent COVID-19. Material for sequencing was peripheral blood. The CDR3 sequence: CASSDQGARNTEAFF. The CDR3 nucleotides read TGTGCCAGCAGTGACCAGGGGGCGAGGAACACTGAAGCTTTCTTT.